This T cell receptor (gamma chain) was retrieved from a study of Vδ1+ human thymocytes. Whole-study results and caveats: In the thymus, TRG and TRD repertoires looked highly polyclonal with Gaussian CDR3 lengths.

Germline CDR1 and CDR2: EGSNGY and YDSYNSKV. The CDR3 has 16 amino acids. J was trimmed by 1 base and V by 0 bases; bases with no gene match: 9. There are a few counts of this clone. Its antigen is unidentified. RNA was extracted from the cells and then reverse transcribed. CDR3 amplicons came from multiplex PCR with pooled V-gene forward and constant-region reverse primers. TCRdb reran clone calling via CATT on the multiplex PCR reads. The sample lists about 36,000 gamma-chain clones, roughly 21% occurring once. The rearrangement uses TRGV2 and TRGJ1 or TRGJ2. The TCR originated in a girl under three years old who had congenital heart surgery. Sequencing was performed on Vdelta1+ gamma-delta thymocytes from the thymus. Documented subset: FACS-sorted CD3+ TCRalphabeta- TCRVdelta1+ TCRVdelta2- thymocytes. CDR3 DNA sequence: TGTGCCACCTGGGACGGGCCCTACCCTAATTATTATAAGAAACTCTTT. Its translation: CATWDGPYPNYYKKLF.